The table lists the clone carrying this TCR beta chain with a count of one. The data originate from a study of blood T cell repertoires in COVID-19. For the study at large: Sites across the United States, Italy and Spain contributed samples from acute and convalescent COVID-19.

This CDR3 comprises 15 residues. CDR1 is MNHNS and CDR2 is SASEGT in the germline V gene. V was clipped by 2 bases and J by 5 bases, with 12 bases between them. In the study's own analysis: How many nucleated cells were present was estimated from reference gene primer amplification. The method was immunoSEQ multiplex PCR; TCRdb's version includes in-frame clones alone and lacks a portion of them. V and J calls and clone size follow that table, whereas D and trimming were derived from the DNA. The data contain 90,000 to 150,000 clones, about 85% of them singletons. The chain is built from TRBV6-1 and TRBJ1-4; perhaps TRBD1 as D (5 bases). This receptor was taken from a human donor in a cohort sampled during active COVID-19. The source material was peripheral blood. CDR3 DNA: TGTGCCAGCAGTGAATTAAGGGACTTAAATGAAAAACTGTTTTTT. This codes for CASSELRDLNEKLFF.